This is a list of T cell receptor beta chains from one sample in a study of T cells in localized non-small cell lung cancer. Assay: immunoSEQ multiplex PCR; the TCRdb copy retains only in-frame clones and omits some. Of tens of thousands of clones listed, 80% to 90% are singletons. The input for sequencing was peripheral blood, taken before any cancer treatment. The receptors were sampled from a man aged 40-75 years with stage I squamous cell lung carcinoma. The CDR3 runs from the conserved cysteine through the conserved F or W. Clone size appears in some rows only: once, few, many, or a class for an expanded clone.

CDR3 protein,V gene,J gene,clone size
CASSSGQRPYGYTF,TRBV5-6,TRBJ1-2,-
CASTKLQGNNQPQHF,TRBV28,TRBJ1-5,-
CASKPLSSLGNIQYF,TRBV7-9,TRBJ2-4,-
CASSARGQNTGELFF,TRBV19,TRBJ2-2,-
CASSEKQGLRGYTF,TRBV2,TRBJ1-2,-
CASSPDRGRGYGYTF,TRBV18,TRBJ1-2,once
CASSPGGGPNYGYTF,TRBV5-1,TRBJ1-2,-
CASSIPRDKSRRRLFF,TRBV19,TRBJ2-2,-
CASSPDSNYGYTF,TRBV9,TRBJ1-2,-
CASGKGGTEAFF,TRBV18,TRBJ1-1,-
CAISGYSSGTIYEQYF,TRBV10-3,TRBJ2-7,-
CASSPRGGGPYEQYF,TRBV6-6,TRBJ2-7,-
CASSYSGYTEAFF,TRBV6-5,TRBJ1-1,few
CASSFQESNANEQFF,TRBV7-6,TRBJ2-1,-